This is a list of T cell receptor beta chains from one sample in a study of response to subunit inactivated influenza vaccine. Each CDR3 protein is one row after TCRdb ran MiXCR on the RT-PCR reads. Of around 580,000 distinct CDR3 sequences detected, 10% to 15% appear once; the ten largest clones hold roughly a tenth. The sequenced sample was PBMCs from blood, obtained on the day of vaccination. Receptors were obtained from a man in his forties or fifties who received an inactivated influenza vaccine. Both conserved end residues are part of each CDR3. The D gene is left open where the match is weak. For some rows the clone size is stated as once, few or many, or as a class when expanded; others skip it.

d_gene	v_gene	abundance	j_gene	CDR3aa	CDR3nt
.	TRBV19	.	TRBJ2-1	CASSSERQSSYNEQFF	TGTGCCAGTAGTAGCGAGCGACAGAGCTCCTACAATGAGCAGTTCTTC
.	TRBV9	many	TRBJ2-3	CASSATSDTQYF	TGTGCCAGCAGCGCGACTTCAGATACGCAGTATTTT
.	TRBV6-1	.	TRBJ2-1	CASSEGRRPYNEQFF	TGTGCCAGCAGTGAAGGGAGGAGACCCTACAATGAGCAGTTCTTC
TRBD2	TRBV12-3/TRBV12-4	.	TRBJ2-3	CASSLAKWTSGSQDTQYF	TGTGCCAGCAGTTTAGCCAAGTGGACTAGCGGGAGTCAAGATACGCAGTATTTT
.	TRBV6-2/TRBV6-3	few	TRBJ2-3	CASIPHPVTDTQYF	TGTGCCAGCATTCCCCACCCAGTCACAGATACGCAGTATTTT
.	TRBV5-1	.	TRBJ1-1	CASSLGSGHGDTEAFF	TGCGCCAGCAGCTTGGGGTCGGGGCACGGAGACACTGAAGCTTTCTTT
TRBD1	TRBV10-3	many	TRBJ1-2	CAIRGTDNYGYTF	TGTGCCATCAGGGGGACAGATAACTATGGCTACACCTTC
TRBD2	TRBV12-3/TRBV12-4	few	TRBJ2-3	CASSFAGVFLYF	TGTGCCAGCAGTTTCGCGGGGGTTTTTCTGTATTTT
TRBD1	TRBV12-3/TRBV12-4	few	TRBJ2-7	CASSDRAPYEQYF	TGTGCCAGCAGCGACAGGGCTCCCTACGAGCAGTACTTC
.	TRBV11-2	many	TRBJ1-1	CASSIETEAFF	TGTGCCAGCAGCATTGAAACTGAGGCTTTCTTT
TRBD1	TRBV12-3/TRBV12-4	many	TRBJ1-6	CASSFGTGRSPLHF	TGTGCCAGCAGTTTCGGGACAGGGCGTTCACCCCTCCACTTT
.	TRBV20-1	.	TRBJ2-3	CSASQADTQYF	TGCAGTGCTAGTCAGGCAGATACGCAGTATTTT
.	TRBV6-2/TRBV6-3	.	TRBJ2-1	CASSQGSAEQFF	TGTGCCAGCAGTCAAGGGTCAGCTGAGCAGTTCTTC
TRBD2	TRBV28	few	TRBJ2-3	CASSLTLAGDMTDTQYF	TGTGCCAGCAGTTTAACCCTAGCGGGAGATATGACAGATACGCAGTATTTT
.	TRBV5-1	few	TRBJ1-5	CASSLGGSHNQPQHF	TGCGCCAGCAGCTTGGGGGGCAGCCACAATCAGCCCCAGCATTTT
TRBD2	TRBV4-1	once	TRBJ2-5	CASRPSGPTAETQYF	TGCGCCAGCAGGCCTAGCGGGCCAACGGCGGAGACCCAGTACTTC
.	TRBV10-3	few	TRBJ2-3	CAISDFLDTQYF	TGTGCCATCAGTGATTTCCTAGATACGCAGTATTTT
.	TRBV12-3/TRBV12-4	.	TRBJ1-1	CASSLAVVGKAFF	TGTGCCAGCAGTTTAGCGGTGGTAGGAAAAGCTTTCTTT
TRBD1	TRBV3-1	few	TRBJ2-3	CASSPTGGADTQYF	TGTGCCAGCAGCCCGACAGGGGGCGCAGATACGCAGTATTTT
.	TRBV7-2	.	TRBJ2-3	CASSLTRPRDDTQYF	TGTGCCAGCAGCTTAACCCGCCCCCGCGATGATACGCAGTATTTT
.	TRBV4-1	few	TRBJ1-6	CASSQTQGSSSPLHF	TGCGCCAGCAGCCAAACACAGGGTTCAAGTTCACCCCTCCACTTT
.	TRBV4-2	.	TRBJ1-5	CASSQGWPPGGNQPQHF	TGTGCCAGCAGCCAAGGTTGGCCACCTGGAGGCAATCAGCCCCAGCATTTT
.	TRBV20-1	few	TRBJ1-2	CSARGRAANYGYTF	TGCAGTGCTAGGGGCCGGGCGGCAAACTATGGCTACACCTTC
TRBD1	TRBV12-3/TRBV12-4	.	TRBJ1-5	CASSPGTGAIYSNQPQHF	TGTGCCAGCAGTCCCGGGACAGGGGCGATCTATAGCAATCAGCCCCAGCATTTT
TRBD2	TRBV10-3	few	TRBJ2-1	CAIRTSGRNEQFF	TGTGCCATCAGAACTAGCGGGAGGAATGAGCAGTTCTTC
.	TRBV7-2	few	TRBJ2-2	CASSLRLLNTGELFF	TGTGCCAGCAGCTTAAGGTTACTGAACACCGGGGAGCTGTTTTTT
.	TRBV12-3/TRBV12-4	.	TRBJ2-2	CASSFSARIALGLFF	TGTGCCAGCAGTTTTTCGGCACGGATCGCGTTGGGGCTGTTTTTT
.	TRBV20-1	.	TRBJ2-7	CSARDSGGGFYEQYF	TGCAGTGCTAGAGATTCGGGCGGGGGCTTTTACGAGCAGTACTTC